This T cell receptor beta chain was profiled in a study of CD8 T cells in Susac syndrome. The V gene's germline CDR1 is SGHTA and CDR2 FQGNSA. The CDR3 contains 14 residues. J lost 8 bases, V lost 4 bases, and 6 bases had no gene match. Random hexamers primed reverse transcription of about 0.5 to 1 ug RNA. TCRdb fed the immunoSEQ multiplex PCR reads into MiXCR, producing one record per CDR3 protein. This table holds approximately 160,000 distinct CDR3 sequences, about 91% found once. This TCR was sampled from a human donor in good health. V is TRBV7-2 and J is TRBJ1-4; 8 positions agree with TRBD1. Sequenced material: CD4+ T cells from PBMCs. In nucleotides, the CDR3 is TGTGCCAGCAGCTCCAGACAGGGGAACGAAAAACTGTTTTTT. Its protein product is CASSSRQGNEKLFF.